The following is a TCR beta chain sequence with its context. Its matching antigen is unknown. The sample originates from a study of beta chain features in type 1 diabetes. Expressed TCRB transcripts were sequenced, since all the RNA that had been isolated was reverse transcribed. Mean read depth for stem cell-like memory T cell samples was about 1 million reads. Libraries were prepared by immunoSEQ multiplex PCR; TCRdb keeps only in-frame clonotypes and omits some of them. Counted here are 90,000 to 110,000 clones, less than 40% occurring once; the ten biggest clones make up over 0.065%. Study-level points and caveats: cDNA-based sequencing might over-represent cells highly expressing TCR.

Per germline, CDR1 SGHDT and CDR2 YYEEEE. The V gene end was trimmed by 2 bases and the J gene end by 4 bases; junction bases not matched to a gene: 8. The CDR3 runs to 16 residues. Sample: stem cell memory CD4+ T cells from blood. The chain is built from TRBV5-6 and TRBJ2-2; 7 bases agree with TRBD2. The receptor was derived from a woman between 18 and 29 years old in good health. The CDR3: CASSLSWTRSTGELFF. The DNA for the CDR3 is TGTGCCAGCAGCTTATCTTGGACTAGAAGCACCGGGGAGCTGTTTTTT.